The rows below give T cell receptor beta chains drawn from one sample of a study of T cell repertoires in cytomegalovirus infection. Each CDR3 protein is one row after TCRdb ran MiXCR on the reads. Of nearly 700,000 distinct CDR3 sequences listed, roughly 33% are singletons. No antigen has been identified for these receptors. Here the sequenced sample was cultured PBMCs, taken from culture after CMV antigen stimulation. The receptor source for this set is a human donor in good health (CMV status not recorded). Some clones in this sample may be carry-over from other donors' samples. Each CDR3 is given with its conserved first and last residue. Each record gives: CDR3 DNA, CDR3 protein, J gene, V gene, D gene, clone size. The D gene is left open where the match is weak. Size tells how often a clone was seen (once, few, many) or the class of an expanded clone, and some rows leave it out.

TGTGCCAGCAGCCAAGAACTAACGGGGACCTACGAGCAGTACTTC	CASSQELTGTYEQYF	TRBJ2-7	TRBV4-2	.	.
TGTGCCACAAGACGGGACAGTACAACCTCCTATAATTCACCCCTCCACTTT	CATRRDSTTSYNSPLHF	TRBJ1-6	TRBV19	TRBD1	few
TGTGCCAGCAGCTCCTACACACGAGGGAACACTGAAGCTTTCTTT	CASSSYTRGNTEAFF	TRBJ1-1	TRBV7-8	.	.
TGTGCCAGTAGTGAGGGAGGTGAGCAGTTCTTC	CASSEGGEQFF	TRBJ2-1	TRBV19	.	many
TGTGCCAGCAGCACCCTCTTGGGCAGGGATAGCGAGCAGTACTTC	CASSTLLGRDSEQYF	TRBJ2-7	TRBV6-2/TRBV6-3	.	few
TGTGCCAGCAGCTTGGATCCCAGGTTAAGATCACCCCTCCACTTT	CASSLDPRLRSPLHF	TRBJ1-6	TRBV5-6	.	.
TGTGCCAGCAGTTATGGAGGGACAGCTTACGAGCAGTACTTC	CASSYGGTAYEQYF	TRBJ2-7	TRBV6-5	.	.
TGTGCCAGCAGCCCGAATGGGGTGGAGACCCAGTACTTC	CASSPNGVETQYF	TRBJ2-5	TRBV7-8	.	.
TGTGCCACCAGCACAGATGAACAGACTAGTCAGAACACCGGGGAGCTGTTTTTT	CATSTDEQTSQNTGELFF	TRBJ2-2	TRBV15	.	few
TGTGCCAGCTATGGAGACAGTCAAGAGACCCAGTACTTC	CASYGDSQETQYF	TRBJ2-5	TRBV2	.	.
TGCGCCAGCAGCCATGTTGACAGGTGGGGGCATGGCTACACCTTC	CASSHVDRWGHGYTF	TRBJ1-2	TRBV4-1	.	.
TGTGCCAGCAGTCCCCGGACAGGGGATAACACTGAAGCTTTCTTT	CASSPRTGDNTEAFF	TRBJ1-1	TRBV6-1	TRBD1	.
TGCAGCGTTGGAGGTCTAGCGGTATACGAGCAGTACTTC	CSVGGLAVYEQYF	TRBJ2-7	TRBV29-1	TRBD2	.
TGTGCCAGCAGCGCCGGGACTAGCGGGGGGGATACGCAGTATTTT	CASSAGTSGGDTQYF	TRBJ2-3	TRBV7-2	TRBD2	many
TGCAGTGCTAGCCAGGATGACAGAGTGAACACTGAAGCTTTCTTT	CSASQDDRVNTEAFF	TRBJ1-1	TRBV20-1	.	.
TGTGCCAGCAGCGTCAGCGGGAGGGCCGGCGGGGAGCTGTTTTTT	CASSVSGRAGGELFF	TRBJ2-2	TRBV11-2	TRBD2	.
TGCAGTGCTAGCGAGTTAGCGGGGCCCGGGACCCAGTACTTC	CSASELAGPGTQYF	TRBJ2-5	TRBV20-1	TRBD2	.
TGTGCCAGCAGCGTAGACAGGGGGGGAATCTTGCAGTATTTT	CASSVDRGGILQYF	TRBJ2-3	TRBV9	.	.
TGTGCCAGCAATTGGGTAGGCGAGACCCAGTACTTC	CASNWVGETQYF	TRBJ2-5	TRBV7-2	.	few
TGTGCCAGCAGTGCGGCGGGAGCGACGGAACAGTACTTC	CASSAAGATEQYF	TRBJ2-7	TRBV6-2/TRBV6-3	TRBD2	few
TGTGCCAGCAGTCCCGATGTAGCGGGGGGGCAAGAGACCCAGTACTTC	CASSPDVAGGQETQYF	TRBJ2-5	TRBV12-3/TRBV12-4	TRBD2	.
TGTGCCAGCAGCGGGGCAGACAGAGAGACTGGAAACACCATATATTTT	CASSGADRETGNTIYF	TRBJ1-3	TRBV7-8	.	.
TGTGCCAGCAGCTTAGTAGGGAGCTCAGATACGCAGTATTTT	CASSLVGSSDTQYF	TRBJ2-3	TRBV7-2	.	few
TGTGCCACCAGCAGAATGTCCGCAGGGGCTGAAGCTTTCTTT	CATSRMSAGAEAFF	TRBJ1-1	TRBV15	.	.
TGTGCCAGCAGCTTCGGGACTAGCGGGTTCTACGAGCAGTACTTC	CASSFGTSGFYEQYF	TRBJ2-7	TRBV11-2	TRBD2	.
TGTGCCAGCAGCAGACAGGGAGAGCACTACGAGCAGTACTTC	CASSRQGEHYEQYF	TRBJ2-7	TRBV7-8	TRBD1	few
TGTGCCAGCAGCATACCACCAGGGGTGGACACCGGGGAGCTGTTTTTT	CASSIPPGVDTGELFF	TRBJ2-2	TRBV6-2/TRBV6-3	.	many
TGTGCCAGCAGCCGCGAGTACGAGCAGTACTTC	CASSREYEQYF	TRBJ2-7	TRBV7-8	.	.
TGTGCCAGCCGAGAAAGGGACAGCCCCTACGAGCAGTACTTC	CASRERDSPYEQYF	TRBJ2-7	TRBV2	TRBD1	once
TGTGCCAGCACCTTAGGGGACGCACTGGGCTACACCTTC	CASTLGDALGYTF	TRBJ1-2	TRBV6-2/TRBV6-3	.	.
TGTGCCAGCGGGACTAGCGGGAGTAGTCTGCACACAGATACGCAGTATTTT	CASGTSGSSLHTDTQYF	TRBJ2-3	TRBV6-2/TRBV6-3	TRBD2	.
TGTGCCAGCAGCTTCGCCCTCGGGGGGCCGGGTGGCTACACCTTC	CASSFALGGPGGYTF	TRBJ1-2	TRBV7-6	.	.
TGTGCCAACAGCTCTACATACGAGCAGTACTTC	CANSSTYEQYF	TRBJ2-7	TRBV6-2/TRBV6-3	.	once
TGTGCCATCAGTGCGGCACCGCCCCAAGAGACCCAGTACTTC	CAISAAPPQETQYF	TRBJ2-5	TRBV10-3	.	few
TGTGCCAGCAGCTTCCTTAGCGGGACCCTTAGCACAGATACGCAGTATTTT	CASSFLSGTLSTDTQYF	TRBJ2-3	TRBV7-8	TRBD2	.
TGTGCCAGCAGTGACTGGACTAGCGGGAGCTACGAGCAGTACTTC	CASSDWTSGSYEQYF	TRBJ2-7	TRBV28	TRBD2	few
TGTGCCAGCAGTCCACAAGGGGTTCCCACCACCCAGTACTTC	CASSPQGVPTTQYF	TRBJ2-5	TRBV7-9	.	few
TGTGCCAGCAGTATCATCACCTCGCACACAGATACGCAGTATTTT	CASSIITSHTDTQYF	TRBJ2-3	TRBV28	.	few
TGTGCCAGCAGTTCCAAGACTAGCGGGAGGGTCGGTACGCAGTATTTT	CASSSKTSGRVGTQYF	TRBJ2-3	TRBV6-1	TRBD2	.
TGTGCCAGCGATAACGAGCGGGGGGCCGGGACTCAAGAGACCCAGTACTTC	CASDNERGAGTQETQYF	TRBJ2-5	TRBV6-5	TRBD2	few
TGTGCCAGCAGTCCCGGAGATTTAGCGGGGGGGCAGGAGACCCAGTACTTC	CASSPGDLAGGQETQYF	TRBJ2-5	TRBV7-2	TRBD2	.
TGTGCCAGCAGTGGCACGGGGGGGCCCGCAGATACGCAGTATTTT	CASSGTGGPADTQYF	TRBJ2-3	TRBV12-3/TRBV12-4	TRBD2	few
TGTGCCAGCAGCTTGGACGGCACAGGGCCAAATTCACCCCTCCACTTT	CASSLDGTGPNSPLHF	TRBJ1-6	TRBV5-4	.	.
TGTGCCAGTAGTCAGTTGGGGATTAACACTGAAGCTTTCTTT	CASSQLGINTEAFF	TRBJ1-1	TRBV19	.	.
TGTGCCAGCAGTGGGCGGGGGGGCCACACCGGGGAGCTGTTTTTT	CASSGRGGHTGELFF	TRBJ2-2	TRBV6-1	TRBD2	few
TGTGCCACCAGTGATCCGCGACAGGGTTGGGGCACAGATACGCAGTATTTT	CATSDPRQGWGTDTQYF	TRBJ2-3	TRBV24-1	TRBD1	few
TGTGCCAGCAGCGCCACCAGGATGGGACGGTATAATTCACCCCTCCACTTT	CASSATRMGRYNSPLHF	TRBJ1-6	TRBV7-2	.	many